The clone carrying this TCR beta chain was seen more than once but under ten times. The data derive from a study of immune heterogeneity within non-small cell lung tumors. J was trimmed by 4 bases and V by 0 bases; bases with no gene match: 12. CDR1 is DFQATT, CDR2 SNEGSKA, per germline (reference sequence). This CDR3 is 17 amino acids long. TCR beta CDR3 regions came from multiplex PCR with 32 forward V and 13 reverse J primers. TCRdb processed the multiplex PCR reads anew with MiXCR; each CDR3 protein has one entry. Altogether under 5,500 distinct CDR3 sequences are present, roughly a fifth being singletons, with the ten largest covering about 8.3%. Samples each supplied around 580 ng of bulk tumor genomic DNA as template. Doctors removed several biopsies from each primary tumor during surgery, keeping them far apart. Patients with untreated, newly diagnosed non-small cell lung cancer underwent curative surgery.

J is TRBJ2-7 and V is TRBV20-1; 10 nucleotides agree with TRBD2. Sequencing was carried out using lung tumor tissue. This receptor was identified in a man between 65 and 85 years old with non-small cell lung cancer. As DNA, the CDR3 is TGCAGTGCTAGAGATTGGGGAGCGGGGGGGCGGAAGTACGAGCAGTACTTC. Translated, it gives CSARDWGAGGRKYEQYF.